This T cell receptor (beta chain) was found in a study of control samples from healthy donors and cancer patients. TCRdb keeps only in-frame clones here, not all; method: immunoSEQ multiplex PCR. The sample shows 90,000 to 150,000 clones, approximately 90% of them seen only once. The germline V gene encodes CDR1 SGDLS and CDR2 YYNGEE. After removal of 2 bases from V and 2 bases from J, the junction contained 12 bases not matched to a gene. This CDR3 is 18 amino acids long. The gene calls are TRBV9 and TRBJ2-3, with 9 bases aligning to TRBD2. The material sequenced was blood. The TCR was taken from a man aged 40-49 years in good health. CDR3 coding DNA: TGTGCCAGCAGCGTGAGTCTAGCGGGGATTCAGGCCACAGATACGCAGTATTTT. Its protein product is CASSVSLAGIQATDTQYF.